This TCR beta chain was sequenced during a study of metastatic and nonmetastatic thyroid tumors. About the research overall: Comparison of repertoires was carried out across blood and tumor or nodule tissue from malignant and benign thyroid patients.

This clone appeared a few times. In the source study's methods: To classify distant metastasis in papillary thyroid cancer, a model was built from CDR3 differences across clinicopathological groups. TCRdb re-analyzed the PCR reads using MiXCR. TCRdb, not the original authors, processed these V and J calls. The top ten hold about 20% of the sample, which has roughly 35,000 clones, less than 40% seen once. No treatment of any kind had been given to any patient before thyroid surgery. Germline CDR1 MNHEY, CDR2 SMNVEV (reference sequence). The CDR3 extends over 15 amino acids. J lost 2 bases, V lost 5 bases, and 3 bases had no gene match.

This TCR was recovered from a female donor with papillary thyroid cancer or a benign thyroid nodule (not recorded which). Some clones in this sample may be carry-over from other donors' samples. Specimen: tumor tissue. The gene calls are TRBV27 and TRBJ2-6; TRBD1 agrees at 7 bases. CDR3 nucleotide sequence: TGTGCCAGCAGTCAAGACAGGGCTGGGGCCAACGTCCTGACTTTC. It is translated as CASSQDRAGANVLTF.